The clone carrying this T cell receptor (beta chain) was counted many times. Documented time point: technical triplicate 2. The data originate from a study of neurological immune-mediated disorders. The CDR3 has 13 residues. Germline V CDR1 and CDR2: SGHRS, YFSETQ. Trimming pared 4 bases from V and 13 bases from J, leaving 18 bases between. TCRdb called the 5' RACE reads again in MiXCR, with one record for every CDR3 protein. The data hold about 59,000 distinct CDR3 sequences, with nearly 25% observed a single time. The TCR was taken from a man aged 55 to 70 with HTLV-1-associated myelopathy (HAM/TSP). V is TRBV5-1 and J is TRBJ2-1; D may be TRBD1 or TRBD2 (5 bases each). The sequencing input was PBMCs. DNA for the CDR3: TGCGCCAGCAGCCCAGGGACCGCTAGGGACCAGTTCTTC. Translation: CASSPGTARDQFF.